A selection of T cell receptor beta chains follows, all from one sample in a study of blood T cell repertoires in COVID-19. The protocol was immunoSEQ multiplex PCR, while the TCRdb copy is restricted to in-frame clones and leaves out a portion. The sample shows approximately 100,000 clones, 91% of them seen only once. The sequenced sample was peripheral blood. The receptors were gathered from a man in his forties or fifties with acute or convalescent COVID-19. Each CDR3 is given with its conserved first and last residue. A D gene is named only where the DNA matches it firmly. Expanded clones get a size class; other rows say once, few or many, or leave the size out.

CDR3nt: TGCGCCAGCAGCCAAGATAGGCCAGGGCTCCTAACAACTAATGAAAAACTGTTTTTT; CDR3aa: CASSQDRPGLLTTNEKLFF; v_gene: TRBV4-1; j_gene: TRBJ1-4; d_gene: .; abundance: .
CDR3nt: TGTGCCAGCAGTGCAGGTTGGGCACAGGGGAACACTGAAGCTTTCTTT; CDR3aa: CASSAGWAQGNTEAFF; v_gene: TRBV6-1; j_gene: TRBJ1-1; d_gene: .; abundance: .
CDR3nt: TGTGCCAGCAGTGCGGAAAGGACTAGCGGGGGAAATGAGCAGTTCTTC; CDR3aa: CASSAERTSGGNEQFF; v_gene: TRBV2; j_gene: TRBJ2-1; d_gene: TRBD2; abundance: .
CDR3nt: TGTGCCAGCAGTGACTCAATGGGGAGTAGAGCTTACAATGAGCAGTTCTTC; CDR3aa: CASSDSMGSRAYNEQFF; v_gene: TRBV6-4; j_gene: TRBJ2-1; d_gene: .; abundance: .
CDR3nt: TGTGCCAGCAGTTATGAAGGGGCCCTAAATCAGCCCCAGCATTTT; CDR3aa: CASSYEGALNQPQHF; v_gene: TRBV6-2/TRBV6-3; j_gene: TRBJ1-5; d_gene: .; abundance: .
CDR3nt: TGTGCCACCAGTGATTCGCGGTATGGCTACACCTTC; CDR3aa: CATSDSRYGYTF; v_gene: TRBV24-1; j_gene: TRBJ1-2; d_gene: .; abundance: .
CDR3nt: TGTGCCAGCAGTACCCGGACAGGGCTCTATCCACCCCTCCACTTT; CDR3aa: CASSTRTGLYPPLHF; v_gene: TRBV2; j_gene: TRBJ1-6; d_gene: TRBD1; abundance: .
CDR3nt: TGTGCCAGCTCACGGACAGGGGGGTTGATGAACACTGAAGCTTTCTTT; CDR3aa: CASSRTGGLMNTEAFF; v_gene: TRBV18; j_gene: TRBJ1-1; d_gene: TRBD1; abundance: once
CDR3nt: TGTGCCAGCAGTGAAGAACGTAGCAGCACAGATACGCAGTATTTT; CDR3aa: CASSEERSSTDTQYF; v_gene: TRBV2; j_gene: TRBJ2-3; d_gene: .; abundance: .
CDR3nt: TGTGCCAGCAGCTTGCCTCGACAGATCGTCTATGGCTACACCTTC; CDR3aa: CASSLPRQIVYGYTF; v_gene: TRBV5-6; j_gene: TRBJ1-2; d_gene: .; abundance: .
CDR3nt: TGTGCCAGCAGCTCGGGACAGGGGGCTGGCGGCTACACCTTC; CDR3aa: CASSSGQGAGGYTF; v_gene: TRBV5-4; j_gene: TRBJ1-2; d_gene: TRBD1; abundance: .
CDR3nt: TGTGCCAGCAGGACAGGGCAGTACGAGCAGTACTTC; CDR3aa: CASRTGQYEQYF; v_gene: TRBV6-5; j_gene: TRBJ2-7; d_gene: TRBD1; abundance: .
CDR3nt: TGTGCCACCAGCAGAGAGGGCGGGGCGTACAATGAGCAGTTCTTC; CDR3aa: CATSREGGAYNEQFF; v_gene: TRBV15; j_gene: TRBJ2-1; d_gene: .; abundance: .
CDR3nt: TGTGCCAGCACCCTCGGGAGCAATCAGCCCCAGCATTTT; CDR3aa: CASTLGSNQPQHF; v_gene: TRBV7-9; j_gene: TRBJ1-5; d_gene: .; abundance: few
CDR3nt: TGCGCCAGCAGTGACCCCGGGACAGGGTTGGATGGCTACACCTTC; CDR3aa: CASSDPGTGLDGYTF; v_gene: TRBV10-2; j_gene: TRBJ1-2; d_gene: TRBD1; abundance: .
CDR3nt: TGTGCCAGCAGTGGTAACAGTATATGGGGCAATCAGCCCCAGCATTTT; CDR3aa: CASSGNSIWGNQPQHF; v_gene: TRBV2; j_gene: TRBJ1-5; d_gene: .; abundance: .
CDR3nt: TGTGCCAGCATTCCCTTCACTCGGGAAAACTATGGCTACACCTTC; CDR3aa: CASIPFTRENYGYTF; v_gene: TRBV28; j_gene: TRBJ1-2; d_gene: .; abundance: once
CDR3nt: TGTGCCAGCAGCGTCAGGGGGCTAGGGACTGAAGCTTTCTTT; CDR3aa: CASSVRGLGTEAFF; v_gene: TRBV11-3; j_gene: TRBJ1-1; d_gene: TRBD1; abundance: .
CDR3nt: TGTGCCAGCAGCCCCCCGTCGTCGAGAGAGACCCAGTACTTC; CDR3aa: CASSPPSSRETQYF; v_gene: TRBV28; j_gene: TRBJ2-5; d_gene: .; abundance: .
CDR3nt: TGTGCCAGTAGTCCCGAGACTCTTCTCAGCTCCTACAATGAGCAGTTCTTC; CDR3aa: CASSPETLLSSYNEQFF; v_gene: TRBV19; j_gene: TRBJ2-1; d_gene: .; abundance: once
CDR3nt: TGTGCCTGGAGTGATTCGCAGGCCGGCGAGTTCTTC; CDR3aa: CAWSDSQAGEFF; v_gene: TRBV30; j_gene: TRBJ2-1; d_gene: .; abundance: .
CDR3nt: TGTGCCAGCAGCCGCGGGGGACAGGGGAGCAATGAGCAGTTCTTC; CDR3aa: CASSRGGQGSNEQFF; v_gene: TRBV3-1/TRBV3-2; j_gene: TRBJ2-1; d_gene: TRBD1; abundance: .
CDR3nt: TGTGCCAGCAGCGACCCGGGACAGATTCGTGGCTACACCTTC; CDR3aa: CASSDPGQIRGYTF; v_gene: TRBV6-5; j_gene: TRBJ1-2; d_gene: TRBD1; abundance: .
CDR3nt: TGTGCCAGCAGTACTCAAGGGGGCGCCGATCAGCCCCAGCATTTT; CDR3aa: CASSTQGGADQPQHF; v_gene: TRBV6-5; j_gene: TRBJ1-5; d_gene: TRBD1; abundance: .
CDR3nt: TGTGCCAGCAGTTTACAATCTACCGGGACTAGCGGGGGCCCCCTATCCTTC; CDR3aa: CASSLQSTGTSGGPLSF; v_gene: TRBV27; j_gene: TRBJ2-7; d_gene: TRBD2; abundance: .
CDR3nt: TGTGCCAGCAGCTTTATCAGCATACAGGGCACTGAAGCTTTCTTT; CDR3aa: CASSFISIQGTEAFF; v_gene: TRBV5-5; j_gene: TRBJ1-1; d_gene: .; abundance: .
CDR3nt: TGTGCCAGCGGGACAAGACTCTCTGGAAACACCATATATTTT; CDR3aa: CASGTRLSGNTIYF; v_gene: TRBV28; j_gene: TRBJ1-3; d_gene: .; abundance: once
CDR3nt: TGTGCCAGCAGTGAGCAGGGTATTAGCAATCAGCCCCAGCATTTT; CDR3aa: CASSEQGISNQPQHF; v_gene: TRBV2; j_gene: TRBJ1-5; d_gene: .; abundance: .
CDR3nt: TGTGCCAGCAGCCTACAGGGGGGGGATGGCTACACCTTC; CDR3aa: CASSLQGGDGYTF; v_gene: TRBV6-6; j_gene: TRBJ1-2; d_gene: TRBD1; abundance: once
CDR3nt: TGTGCCACCAGTGTGACAGGGGGCAATCAGCCCCAGCATTTT; CDR3aa: CATSVTGGNQPQHF; v_gene: TRBV24-1; j_gene: TRBJ1-5; d_gene: TRBD1; abundance: .
CDR3nt: TGTGCCAGCTCACCTACCTCCGGGACAAAGGATGGCTACACCTTC; CDR3aa: CASSPTSGTKDGYTF; v_gene: TRBV18; j_gene: TRBJ1-2; d_gene: .; abundance: .
CDR3nt: TGTGCCTGGAGGGAGAACAATGAGCAGTTCTTC; CDR3aa: CAWRENNEQFF; v_gene: TRBV30; j_gene: TRBJ2-1; d_gene: .; abundance: .
CDR3nt: TGTGCCAGCTCAAGGGGACTGAGTCAAGAGACCCAGTACTTC; CDR3aa: CASSRGLSQETQYF; v_gene: TRBV7-2; j_gene: TRBJ2-5; d_gene: .; abundance: .
CDR3nt: TGTGCCAGCAGCCTAGCTCCGGAGGGGACCCAGTACTTC; CDR3aa: CASSLAPEGTQYF; v_gene: TRBV7-6; j_gene: TRBJ2-5; d_gene: .; abundance: .
CDR3nt: TGCAGCGCCGGAGACAGCTTAAATTCACCCCTCCACTTT; CDR3aa: CSAGDSLNSPLHF; v_gene: TRBV29-1; j_gene: TRBJ1-6; d_gene: .; abundance: .
CDR3nt: TGTGCCAGCTCACCATGGGCAGGGGAGTTTAGGAACACTGAAGCTTTCTTT; CDR3aa: CASSPWAGEFRNTEAFF; v_gene: TRBV18; j_gene: TRBJ1-1; d_gene: .; abundance: .
CDR3nt: TGTGCCAGCAGCCGGGGGGGCCGCACAGATACGCAGTATTTT; CDR3aa: CASSRGGRTDTQYF; v_gene: TRBV2; j_gene: TRBJ2-3; d_gene: TRBD2; abundance: .
CDR3nt: TGTGCCTGGAGTGTATCCGCAGGGGCCACTGAAGCTTTCTTT; CDR3aa: CAWSVSAGATEAFF; v_gene: TRBV30; j_gene: TRBJ1-1; d_gene: .; abundance: once
CDR3nt: TGTGCCAGCAGTTTGGACAGGTATAGCAATCAGCCCCAGCATTTT; CDR3aa: CASSLDRYSNQPQHF; v_gene: TRBV2; j_gene: TRBJ1-5; d_gene: TRBD1; abundance: .
CDR3nt: TGTGCCAGCAGCCCTGACAGGGGAGGGAGCAATCAGCCCCAGCATTTT; CDR3aa: CASSPDRGGSNQPQHF; v_gene: TRBV2; j_gene: TRBJ1-5; d_gene: TRBD1; abundance: .
CDR3nt: TGTGCCAGCAGCCAGGACAGCGGCACGACTGAAGCTTTCTTT; CDR3aa: CASSQDSGTTEAFF; v_gene: TRBV5-4; j_gene: TRBJ1-1; d_gene: .; abundance: .
CDR3nt: TGCGCCAGCAGCGAACCGGGTATGAACACTGAAGCTTTCTTT; CDR3aa: CASSEPGMNTEAFF; v_gene: TRBV5-1; j_gene: TRBJ1-1; d_gene: .; abundance: .